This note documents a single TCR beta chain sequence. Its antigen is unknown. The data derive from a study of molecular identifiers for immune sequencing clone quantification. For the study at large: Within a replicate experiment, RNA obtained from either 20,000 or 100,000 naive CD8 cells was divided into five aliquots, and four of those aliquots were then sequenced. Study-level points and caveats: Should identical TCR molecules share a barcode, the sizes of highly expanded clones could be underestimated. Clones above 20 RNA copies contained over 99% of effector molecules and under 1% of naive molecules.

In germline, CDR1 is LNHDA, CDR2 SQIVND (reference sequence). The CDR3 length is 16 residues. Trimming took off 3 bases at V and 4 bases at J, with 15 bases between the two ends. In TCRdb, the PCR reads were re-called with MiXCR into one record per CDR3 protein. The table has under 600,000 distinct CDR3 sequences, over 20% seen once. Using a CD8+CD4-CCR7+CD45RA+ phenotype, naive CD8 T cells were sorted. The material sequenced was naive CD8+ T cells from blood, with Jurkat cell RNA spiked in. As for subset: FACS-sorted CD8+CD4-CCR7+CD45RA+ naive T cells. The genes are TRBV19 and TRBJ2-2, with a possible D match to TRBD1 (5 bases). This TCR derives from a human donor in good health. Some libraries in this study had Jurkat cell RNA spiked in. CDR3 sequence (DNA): TGTGCCAGTAGTATCCAGGGCAGGGTTGGCACCGGGGAGCTGTTTTTT. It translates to CASSIQGRVGTGELFF.